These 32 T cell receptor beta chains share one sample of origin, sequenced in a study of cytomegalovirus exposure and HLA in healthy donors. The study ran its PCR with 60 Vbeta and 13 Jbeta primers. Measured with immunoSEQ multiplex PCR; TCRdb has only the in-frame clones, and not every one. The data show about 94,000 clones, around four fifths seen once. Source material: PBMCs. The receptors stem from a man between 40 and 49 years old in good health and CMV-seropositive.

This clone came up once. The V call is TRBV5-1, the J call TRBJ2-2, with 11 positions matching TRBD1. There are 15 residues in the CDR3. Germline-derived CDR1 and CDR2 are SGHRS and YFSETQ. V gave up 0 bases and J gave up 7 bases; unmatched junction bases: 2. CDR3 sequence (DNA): TGCGCCAGCAGCTTGGGGACAGGGGGCAGCGGGGAGCTGTTTTTT. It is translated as CASSLGTGGSGELFF.

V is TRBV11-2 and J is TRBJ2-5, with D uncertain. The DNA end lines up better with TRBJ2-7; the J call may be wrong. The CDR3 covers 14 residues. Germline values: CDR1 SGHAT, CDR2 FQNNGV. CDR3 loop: CASSFWAVPYEQYF. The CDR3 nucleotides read TGTGCCAGCAGCTTTTGGGCAGTCCCCTACGAGCAGTACTTC.

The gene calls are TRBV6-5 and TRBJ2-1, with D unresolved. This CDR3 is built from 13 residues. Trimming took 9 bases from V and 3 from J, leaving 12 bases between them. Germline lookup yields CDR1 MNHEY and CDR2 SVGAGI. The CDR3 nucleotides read TGTGCCAGTGGTCGTCCTAGCTACAATGAGCAGTTCTTC. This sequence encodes CASGRPSYNEQFF.

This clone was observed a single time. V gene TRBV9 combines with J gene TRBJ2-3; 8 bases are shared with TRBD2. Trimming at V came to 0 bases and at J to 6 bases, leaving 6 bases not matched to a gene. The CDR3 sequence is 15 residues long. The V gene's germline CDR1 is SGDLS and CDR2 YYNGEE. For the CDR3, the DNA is TGTGCCAGCAGCGTAGGGACCTTAGCGGGGGATACGCAGTATTTT. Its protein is CASSVGTLAGDTQYF.

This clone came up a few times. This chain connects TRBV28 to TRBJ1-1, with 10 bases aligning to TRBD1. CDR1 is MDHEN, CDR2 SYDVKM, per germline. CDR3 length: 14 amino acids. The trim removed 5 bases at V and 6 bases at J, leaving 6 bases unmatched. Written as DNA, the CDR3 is TGTGCCAGCAGTGACGACAGGGGGCTGGCTGAAGCTTTCTTT. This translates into CASSDDRGLAEAFF. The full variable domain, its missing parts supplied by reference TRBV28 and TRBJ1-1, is DVKVTQSSRYLVKRTGEKVFLECVQDMDHENMFWYRQDPGLGLRLIYFSYDVKMKEKGDIPEGYSVSREKKERFSLILESASTNQTSMYLCASSDDRGLAEAFFGQGTRLTVV.

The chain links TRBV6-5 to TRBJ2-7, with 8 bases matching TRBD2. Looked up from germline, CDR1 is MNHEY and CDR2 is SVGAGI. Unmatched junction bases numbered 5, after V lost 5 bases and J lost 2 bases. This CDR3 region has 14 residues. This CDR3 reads CASSNPGLAYEQYF. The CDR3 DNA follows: TGTGCCAGCAGTAACCCGGGACTAGCCTACGAGCAGTACTTC.

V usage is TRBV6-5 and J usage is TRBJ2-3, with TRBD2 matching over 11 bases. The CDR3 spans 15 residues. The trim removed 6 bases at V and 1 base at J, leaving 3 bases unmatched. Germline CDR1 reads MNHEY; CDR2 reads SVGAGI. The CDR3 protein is CASRQLAGGTDTQYF. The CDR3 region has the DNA TGTGCCAGCAGACAACTAGCGGGGGGCACAGATACGCAGTATTTT.

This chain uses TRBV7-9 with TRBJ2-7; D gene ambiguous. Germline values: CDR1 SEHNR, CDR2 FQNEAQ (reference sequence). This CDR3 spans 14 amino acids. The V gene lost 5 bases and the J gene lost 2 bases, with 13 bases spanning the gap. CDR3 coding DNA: TGTGCCAGCAGCCCCCTGTGGGCAGCCTACGAGCAGTACTTC. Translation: CASSPLWAAYEQYF.

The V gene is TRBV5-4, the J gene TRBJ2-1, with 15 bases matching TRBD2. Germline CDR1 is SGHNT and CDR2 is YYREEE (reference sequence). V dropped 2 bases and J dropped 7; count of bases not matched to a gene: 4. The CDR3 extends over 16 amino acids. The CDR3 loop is CASSLPGTSGGNEQFF. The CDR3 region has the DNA TGTGCCAGCAGCTTACCCGGGACTAGCGGGGGGAATGAGCAGTTCTTC.

As DNA, the CDR3 is TGTGCCAGCAGTCGACCGGGGAGCTCCTACGAGCAGTACTTC. Encoded protein: CASSRPGSSYEQYF. The chain employs TRBV25-1 and TRBJ2-7, with D perhaps matching TRBD2 (5 bases). The CDR3 has 14 residues. Germline V lookup: CDR1 MGHDK, CDR2 SYGVNS. Between the trimmed V and J ends, which lost 5 bases and 0 bases, there was a span of 11 bases.

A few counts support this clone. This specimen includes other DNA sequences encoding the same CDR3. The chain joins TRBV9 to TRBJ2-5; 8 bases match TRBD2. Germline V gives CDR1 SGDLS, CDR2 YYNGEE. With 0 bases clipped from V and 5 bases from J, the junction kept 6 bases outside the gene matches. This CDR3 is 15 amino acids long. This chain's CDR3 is CASSVDSGRGETQYF. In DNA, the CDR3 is TGTGCCAGCAGCGTAGACTCCGGGAGGGGGGAGACCCAGTACTTC.

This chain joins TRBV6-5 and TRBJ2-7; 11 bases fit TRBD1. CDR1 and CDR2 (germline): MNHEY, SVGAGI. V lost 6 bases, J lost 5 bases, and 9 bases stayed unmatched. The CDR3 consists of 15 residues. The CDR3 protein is CASSWGTGGFDEQYF. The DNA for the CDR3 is TGTGCCAGCAGCTGGGGGACAGGGGGTTTCGACGAGCAGTACTTC.

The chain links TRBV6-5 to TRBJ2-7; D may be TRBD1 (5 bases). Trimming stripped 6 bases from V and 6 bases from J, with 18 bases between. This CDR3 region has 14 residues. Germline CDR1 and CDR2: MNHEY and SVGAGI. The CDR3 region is CASRDKVGSGEQYF. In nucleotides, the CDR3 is TGTGCCAGCAGGGACAAGGTGGGCTCTGGCGAGCAGTACTTC.

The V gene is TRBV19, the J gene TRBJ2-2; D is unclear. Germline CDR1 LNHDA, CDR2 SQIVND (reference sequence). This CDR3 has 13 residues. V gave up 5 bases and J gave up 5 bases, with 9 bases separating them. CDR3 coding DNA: TGTGCCAGTAGTTTTATCGCGACCGGGGAGCTGTTTTTT. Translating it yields CASSFIATGELFF.

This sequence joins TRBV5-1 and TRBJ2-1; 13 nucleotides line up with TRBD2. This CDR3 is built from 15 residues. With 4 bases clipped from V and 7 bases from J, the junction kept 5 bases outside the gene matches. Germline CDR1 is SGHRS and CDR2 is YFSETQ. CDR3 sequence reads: CASSPGTSGINEQFF. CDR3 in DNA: TGCGCCAGCAGCCCCGGGACTAGCGGGATTAATGAGCAGTTCTTC.

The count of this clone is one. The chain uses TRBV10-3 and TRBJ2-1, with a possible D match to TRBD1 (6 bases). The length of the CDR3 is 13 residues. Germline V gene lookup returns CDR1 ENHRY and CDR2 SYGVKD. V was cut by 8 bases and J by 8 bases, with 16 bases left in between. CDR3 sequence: CAIGGAMIYEQFF. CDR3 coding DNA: TGTGCCATCGGGGGCGCAATGATCTATGAGCAGTTCTTC.

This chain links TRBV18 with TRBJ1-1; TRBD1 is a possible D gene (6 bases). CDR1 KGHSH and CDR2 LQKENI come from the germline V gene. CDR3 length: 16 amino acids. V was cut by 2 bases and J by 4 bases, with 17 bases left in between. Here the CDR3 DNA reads TGTGCCAGCTCACCATCAGGGGTTGGGGCGGGCACTGAAGCTTTCTTT. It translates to CASSPSGVGAGTEAFF.

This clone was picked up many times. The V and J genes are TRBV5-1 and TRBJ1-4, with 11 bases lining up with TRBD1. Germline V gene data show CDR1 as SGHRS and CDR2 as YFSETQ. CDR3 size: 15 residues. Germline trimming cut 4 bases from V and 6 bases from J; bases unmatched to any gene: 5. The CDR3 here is CASSLGQGGDEKLFF. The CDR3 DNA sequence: TGCGCCAGCAGCCTGGGACAGGGGGGAGATGAAAAACTGTTTTTT.

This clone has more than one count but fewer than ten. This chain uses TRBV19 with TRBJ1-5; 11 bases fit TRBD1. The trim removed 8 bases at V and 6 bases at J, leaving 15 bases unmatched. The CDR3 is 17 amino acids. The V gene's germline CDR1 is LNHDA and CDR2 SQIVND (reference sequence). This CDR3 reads CASRKTGQGARIQPQHF. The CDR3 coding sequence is TGTGCCAGTCGAAAGACCGGACAGGGGGCAAGAATTCAGCCCCAGCATTTT.

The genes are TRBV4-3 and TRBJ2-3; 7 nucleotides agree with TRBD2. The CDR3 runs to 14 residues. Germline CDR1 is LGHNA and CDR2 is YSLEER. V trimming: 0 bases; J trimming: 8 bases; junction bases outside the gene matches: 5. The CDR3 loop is CASSQDGRGGTQYF. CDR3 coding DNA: TGCGCCAGCAGCCAAGATGGGAGGGGAGGTACGCAGTATTTT.

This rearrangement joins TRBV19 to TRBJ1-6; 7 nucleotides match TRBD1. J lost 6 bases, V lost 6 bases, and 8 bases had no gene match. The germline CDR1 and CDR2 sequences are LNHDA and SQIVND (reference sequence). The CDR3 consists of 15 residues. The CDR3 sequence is CASRPDRVANSPLHF. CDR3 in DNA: TGTGCCAGTAGGCCCGACAGGGTGGCTAATTCACCCCTCCACTTT.

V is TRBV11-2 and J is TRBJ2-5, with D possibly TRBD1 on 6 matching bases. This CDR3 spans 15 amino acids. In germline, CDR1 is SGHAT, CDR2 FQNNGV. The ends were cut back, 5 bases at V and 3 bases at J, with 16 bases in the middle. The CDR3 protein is CASSHDFWTEETQYF. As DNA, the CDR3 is TGTGCCAGCAGCCACGATTTCTGGACAGAAGAGACCCAGTACTTC.

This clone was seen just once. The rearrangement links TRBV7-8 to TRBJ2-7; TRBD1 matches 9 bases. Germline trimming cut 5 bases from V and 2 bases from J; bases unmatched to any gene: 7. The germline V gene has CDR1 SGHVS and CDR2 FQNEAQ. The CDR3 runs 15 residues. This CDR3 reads CASSTSGTGTYEQYF. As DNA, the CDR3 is TGTGCCAGCAGCACCTCCGGGACAGGGACCTACGAGCAGTACTTC.

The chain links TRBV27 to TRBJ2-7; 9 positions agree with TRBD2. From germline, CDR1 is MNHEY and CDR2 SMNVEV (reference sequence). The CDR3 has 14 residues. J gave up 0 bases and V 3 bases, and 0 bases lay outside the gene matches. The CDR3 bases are TGTGCCAGCAGTTTGGGACTAGCCTCCTACGAGCAGTACTTC. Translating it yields CASSLGLASYEQYF.

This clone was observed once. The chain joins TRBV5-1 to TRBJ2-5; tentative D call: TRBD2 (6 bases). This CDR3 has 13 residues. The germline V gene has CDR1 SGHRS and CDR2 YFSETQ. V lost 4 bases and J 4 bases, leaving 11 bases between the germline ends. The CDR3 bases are TGCGCCAGCAGCAAGCCGGGACTAGAGACCCAGTACTTC. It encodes CASSKPGLETQYF.

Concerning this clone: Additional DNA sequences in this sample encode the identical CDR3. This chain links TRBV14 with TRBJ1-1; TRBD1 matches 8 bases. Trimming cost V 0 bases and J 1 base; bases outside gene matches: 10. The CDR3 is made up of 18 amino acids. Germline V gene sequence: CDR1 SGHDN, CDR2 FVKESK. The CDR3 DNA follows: TGTGCCAGCAGCCAAGATCGGCGTTGGGGGACAGGGAACACTGAAGCTTTCTTT. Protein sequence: CASSQDRRWGTGNTEAFF.

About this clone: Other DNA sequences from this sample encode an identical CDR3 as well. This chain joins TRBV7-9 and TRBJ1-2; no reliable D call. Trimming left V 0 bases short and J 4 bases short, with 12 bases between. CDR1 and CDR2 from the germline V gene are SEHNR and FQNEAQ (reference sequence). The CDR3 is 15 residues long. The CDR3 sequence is CASSLASGITYGYTF. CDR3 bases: TGTGCCAGCAGCTTAGCGTCGGGGATTACCTATGGCTACACCTTC.

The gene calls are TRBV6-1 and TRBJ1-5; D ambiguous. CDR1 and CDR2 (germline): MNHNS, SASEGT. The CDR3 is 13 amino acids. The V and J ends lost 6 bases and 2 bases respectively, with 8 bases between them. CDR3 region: CASSALGNQPQHF. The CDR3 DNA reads TGTGCCAGCAGCGCGTTGGGCAATCAGCCCCAGCATTTT.

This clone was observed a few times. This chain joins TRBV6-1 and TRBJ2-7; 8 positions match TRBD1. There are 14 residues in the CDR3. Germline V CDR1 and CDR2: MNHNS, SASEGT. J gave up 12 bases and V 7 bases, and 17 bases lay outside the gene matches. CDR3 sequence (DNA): TGTGCCAGCAACCATGACGAACAGGGGGGCCGCCGGTACTTC. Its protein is CASNHDEQGGRRYF.

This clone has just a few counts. The CDR3 DNA reads as TGCGCCAGCAGCCAAGATAGGGGTTACATTCAGTACTTC. Encoded protein: CASSQDRGYIQYF. The chain couples TRBV4-1 to TRBJ2-4; D possibly corresponds to TRBD1 (5 bases). V was cut by 0 bases and J by 8 bases, with 8 bases left in between. The CDR3 is 13 amino acids. From germline, CDR1 is MGHRA and CDR2 YSYEKL.

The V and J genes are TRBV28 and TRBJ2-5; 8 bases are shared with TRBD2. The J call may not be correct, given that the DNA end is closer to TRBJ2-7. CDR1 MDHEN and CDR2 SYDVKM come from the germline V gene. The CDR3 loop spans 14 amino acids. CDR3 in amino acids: CASSISGVAYEQYF. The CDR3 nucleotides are TGTGCCAGCAGTATTAGCGGGGTTGCCTACGAGCAGTACTTC.

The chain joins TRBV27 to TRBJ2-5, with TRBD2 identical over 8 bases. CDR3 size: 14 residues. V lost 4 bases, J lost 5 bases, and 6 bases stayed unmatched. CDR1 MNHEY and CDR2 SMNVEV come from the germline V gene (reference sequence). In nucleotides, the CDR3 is TGTGCCAGCAGTTCGGGACTAGTCAAGGAGACCCAGTACTTC. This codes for CASSSGLVKETQYF.